These 14 T cell receptor beta chains were all obtained from the same sample, sequenced in a study of blood T cell repertoires in COVID-19. Clones were read by immunoSEQ multiplex PCR, and TCRdb kept only the in-frame ones, dropping some. This sample has 45,000 to 55,000 clones; roughly three quarters occur once, and the top ten carry more than 12%. The specimen sequenced was peripheral blood. The receptors here all came from a human donor with active or convalescent COVID-19. The donor label of this sample is uncertain.

V usage is TRBV2 and J usage is TRBJ1-5, with a possible D match to TRBD1 (5 bases). Trimming removed 3 bases at V and 0 bases at J, with 15 bases between. CDR3 size: 17 residues. Germline V gives CDR1 SNHLY, CDR2 FYNNEI. This CDR3 is CASSEGPDRYSNQPQHF. The CDR3 region has the DNA TGTGCCAGCAGTGAGGGCCCCGACAGATATAGCAATCAGCCCCAGCATTTT.

This chain links TRBV4-1 with TRBJ1-6; 7 nucleotides match TRBD1. The V gene end was trimmed by 6 bases and the J gene end by 9 bases; junction bases not matched to a gene: 8. The CDR3 is made up of 14 amino acids. Germline V gene data show CDR1 as MGHRA and CDR2 as YSYEKL. The CDR3 region is CASRPTGETSPLHF. Here the CDR3 DNA reads TGCGCCAGCAGACCAACAGGGGAAACTTCACCCCTCCACTTT.

The V and J genes are TRBV5-4 and TRBJ2-7; 7 bases match TRBD1. Germline V gene lookup returns CDR1 SGHNT and CDR2 YYREEE (reference sequence). CDR3 size: 14 residues. J was trimmed by 0 bases and V by 7 bases; bases with no gene match: 7. CDR3 DNA: TGTGCCAGCGACCACCGGGACAGCTCCTACGAGCAGTACTTC. Its translation: CASDHRDSSYEQYF.

The gene calls are TRBV24-1 and TRBJ2-2, with D possibly being TRBD2 (6 bases). V was clipped by 4 bases and J by 2 bases, with 13 bases between them. The CDR3 is made up of 16 amino acids. Per germline, CDR1 KGHDR and CDR2 SFDVKD. CDR3 sequence (DNA): TGTGCCACCAGTGACTTTCAGCGGGTCAACACCGGGGAGCTGTTTTTT. It is translated as CATSDFQRVNTGELFF.

The CDR3 DNA reads TGTGCCAGCAGCCCCCCCGGGGTAAGGGGGAACACCATATATTTT. Its translation: CASSPPGVRGNTIYF. The rearrangement uses TRBV7-2 and TRBJ1-3, with D possibly being TRBD1 (6 bases). Trimming cost V 5 bases and J 7 bases, with 18 bases left between them. CDR3 length equals 15 residues. Per germline, CDR1 SGHTA and CDR2 FQGNSA. Looking up the rest from reference TRBV7-2 and TRBJ1-3 gives the full variable domain: GAGVSQSPSNKVTEKGKDVELRCDPISGHTALYWYRQSLGQGLEFLIYFQGNSAPDKSGLPSDRFSAERTGGSVSTLTIQRTQQEDSAVYLCASSPPGVRGNTIYFGEGSWLTVV.

The CDR3 DNA sequence: TGTGCCAGCAGCGGAGAAGGGACAGTTCTAAACTATGGCTACACCTTC. The encoded protein is CASSGEGTVLNYGYTF. This chain uses TRBV9 with TRBJ1-2; 7 bases are a match to TRBD1. Per the germline V gene, CDR1 is SGDLS and CDR2 is YYNGEE. Germline trimming cut 3 bases from V and 2 bases from J; bases unmatched to any gene: 10. This CDR3 region has 16 residues. Full variable domain (missing parts from reference TRBV9 and TRBJ1-2): DSGVTQTPKHLITATGQRVTLRCSPRSGDLSVYWYQQSLDQGLQFLIQYYNGEERAKGNILERFSAQQFPDLHSELNLSSLELGDSALYFCASSGEGTVLNYGYTFGSGTRLTVV.

This rearrangement joins TRBV11-2 to TRBJ2-5; 10 bases map to TRBD2. The germline gives CDR1 SGHAT, CDR2 FQNNGV. The CDR3 is 15 amino acids. Trimming took 1 base from V and 5 from J; bases not matched to a gene: 4. CDR3 loop: CASSLGAGGRETQYF. Here the CDR3 DNA reads TGTGCCAGCAGCTTAGGAGCGGGAGGGCGGGAGACCCAGTACTTC.

The chain has TRBV19 and TRBJ2-2, with D tentatively TRBD2 (7 bases). This CDR3 contains 16 residues. The V end was cut by 6 bases, the J end by 3 bases, with 17 bases between. Germline CDR1 reads LNHDA; CDR2 reads SQIVND (reference sequence). The CDR3 region is CASRPGAAGDTGELFF. The CDR3 bases are TGTGCCAGTAGACCGGGGGCGGCGGGAGACACCGGGGAGCTGTTTTTT.

V is TRBV5-4 and J is TRBJ2-3; TRBD1 matches 10 bases. J gave up 2 bases and V 4 bases, and 4 bases lay outside the gene matches. This CDR3 has 15 amino acids. Germline CDR1 is SGHNT and CDR2 is YYREEE (reference sequence). The CDR3 nucleotides read TGTGCCAGCAGCCCCGGGACAGGGGCCACAGATACGCAGTATTTT. It translates to CASSPGTGATDTQYF.

The chain is built from TRBV14 and TRBJ1-1; 7 nucleotides align to TRBD1. The CDR3 contains 13 residues. Germline V lookup: CDR1 SGHDN, CDR2 FVKESK. V lost 4 bases and J lost 5; bases outside the gene matches: 4. CDR3 residues: CASSLHRGTEAFF. CDR3 DNA: TGTGCCAGCAGCCTCCACAGGGGAACTGAAGCTTTCTTT.

The CDR3 is CAITTGTKNIQYF. The CDR3 nucleotides read TGTGCCATCACGACAGGGACCAAAAACATTCAGTACTTC. The chain carries TRBV2 and TRBJ2-4; 7 positions agree with TRBD1. Losses at the gene ends were 10 bases for V and 2 bases for J; bases not matched to a gene: 5. CDR3 length: 13 residues. Germline V gene sequence: CDR1 SNHLY, CDR2 FYNNEI.

This clone appeared a few times. This sequence joins TRBV5-1 and TRBJ2-6; 9 bases are a match to TRBD1. The junction had 6 bases not matched to a gene; V was cut back by 5 bases and J by 0 bases. CDR3 length: 17 residues. CDR1 SGHRS and CDR2 YFSETQ come from the germline V gene. CDR3 in DNA: TGCGCCAGCAGTTTGAGACAGGGGGGCTCTGGGGCCAACGTCCTGACTTTC. Amino acid sequence: CASSLRQGGSGANVLTF. The full variable domain, its missing parts supplied by reference TRBV5-1 and TRBJ2-6, is KAGVTQTPRYLIKTRGQQVTLSCSPISGHRSVSWYQQTPGQGLQFLFEYFSETQRNKGNFPGRFSGRQFSNSRSEMNVSTLELGDSALYLCASSLRQGGSGANVLTFGAGSRLTVL.

This chain connects TRBV7-2 to TRBJ2-1; the D is unclear. The CDR3 contains 12 residues. Per germline, CDR1 SGHTA and CDR2 FQGNSA. V lost 2 bases to trimming and J lost 6 bases, with 5 bases between them. The chain's CDR3 is CASSLRGNEQFF. The CDR3 region has the DNA TGTGCCAGCAGCTTAAGAGGCAATGAGCAGTTCTTC.

The chain joins TRBV19 to TRBJ2-6; D gene ambiguous. The CDR3 is made up of 16 amino acids. Germline CDR1 is LNHDA and CDR2 is SQIVND (reference sequence). V was clipped by 9 bases and J by 0 bases, with 15 bases between them. The CDR3 DNA is TGTGCCAGCATGAGTAGCCTAAGCTCTGGGGCCAACGTCCTGACTTTC. Protein product: CASMSSLSSGANVLTF.